This T cell receptor (beta chain) comes out of a study of cytomegalovirus exposure and HLA in healthy donors. Study-wide background: A prior study identified approximately 110 million unique TCR beta sequences from about 180 million T cells.

The PCR ran on 60 Vbeta and 13 Jbeta primers. Method: immunoSEQ multiplex PCR; TCRdb's copy keeps in-frame clones and lacks some. This table has about 170,000 clones, approximately 80% appearing once. Germline-derived CDR1 and CDR2 are SGHTA and FQGNSA. There are 16 residues in the CDR3. Trimming removed 5 bases at V and 4 bases at J, with 17 bases between. This clonotype was sampled from a boy aged 2 to 10 in good health and CMV-seronegative. Sample: PBMCs. The chain links TRBV7-2 to TRBJ2-2; the D gene is possibly TRBD1 (6 bases). In DNA form, the CDR3 reads TGTGCCAGCAGCCCCGGTAGAGGGGGAATCACCGGGGAGCTGTTTTTT. Translating gives CASSPGRGGITGELFF.